This T cell receptor beta chain was documented in a study of beta chain features in type 1 diabetes (dated by TCRdb to about 2018). Regarding the complete study: Mean age, gender distribution, total cell number and subset yield did not differ between patients and healthy donors. The study compared TCRB repertoires of sorted circulating CD4+ T cell subsets between recently diagnosed type 1 diabetes patients and matched healthy donors. Whereas all 30 or so donors provided naive and central memory subsets, regulatory and stem cell-like memory subsets were isolated from just 8 patients and roughly eight healthy donors. A total of some 100,000,000 sorted cells were examined across all samples, and a strong correlation was observed between cell number per subset and RNA yield. What the research found in general, with its limitations: Because the HLA sub-analyses included only small numbers of individuals, any influence of HLA type on TCRB rearrangement was left unresolved. Sequencing cDNA rather than genomic DNA could over-represent highly expressing activated cells, although activation and CD3 levels did not differ between groups. Fewer insertions and more nucleotide deletions at VDJ recombination sites were observed in patients with type 1 diabetes, implying thymic rearrangement abnormalities. Shorter templates might have been favored by PCR, but patient and control samples were amplified and corrected together, so both groups would have been affected equally by any skew. Naive, central memory and regulatory TCRB repertoires appeared to be more alike among patients than among healthy donors. In all four CD4+ subsets, TCRB CDR3 length was moderately but significantly shorter in type 1 diabetes patients.

This clone was found a few times. The antigen it binds to is not known. No base qualities exist here, and no much larger clone lies one base off it. The germline V gene (reference sequence) sets CDR1 to LNHDA and CDR2 to SQIVND. The CDR3 measures 14 amino acids from cysteine to phenylalanine. Only the CDR3 portion is preserved as DNA: 42 bases, with reading frame beginning at the first base. The trim is 6 bases for V and 4 bases for J, with a gap of 13 bases between the germline ends. From each donor, a single peripheral blood sample of roughly 0.11 L on average was drawn into heparinised tubes. A BD FACSAria II and a panel including CD45RO, CCR7, CD25, CD127, CD95 and CD27 were used to sort naive, central memory, regulatory and stem cell-like memory CD4+ T cells. Every sorted population had a purity above 98%. PBMCs were isolated right away by Lymphoprep density gradient centrifugation and were stained directly, without culture. So that batch effects would be minimized, each experiment stained and sorted samples in pairs, pairing one healthy donor with one patient.

The entire amount of isolated RNA was reverse transcribed using the High Capacity cDNA Reverse Transcription Kit, so the sequenced TCRB transcripts were expressed ones. Deep immunoSEQ sequencing was applied to naive, central memory and regulatory T cell samples, giving an average of approximately 3.8 million total reads per sample. After sorted cells were lysed in RLT buffer, RNA was extracted with DNase-treated RNeasy Micro or Mini kits, with the choice depending on cell number. Each cell subset was processed on its own to prevent cross-contamination, while patient and healthy donor samples were processed together. The immunoSEQ multiplex PCR was used to amplify TCRB sequences from cDNA, generating 87-bp fragments that spanned the CDR3 region. Sequencing of the amplicons was done on the Illumina HiSeq platform. On the authors' methods: PCR bias was computationally corrected using synthetic template baselines, reads within Hamming distance 2 were collapsed, and singletons that could not be merged were discarded. By aligning reads against IMGT, V, D and J genes, CDR3 length, and insertions or deletions at six rearrangement sites were assigned. Within each subset, clonotype counts were normalized to the number of sorted cells before true diversity and Gini coefficients were calculated with the tcR R package. Repertoire sharing was quantified using the overlap coefficient calculated on TCRB nucleotide sequences. Out-of-frame TCRB sequences from naive cells were analyzed to stand in for the pre-selection repertoire. TCRdb took over this immuneACCESS table, retaining in-frame rearrangements with V and J assigned. Such tables are incomplete; in checked studies, under half of the missing clones stem from an unresolved V gene, and the remainder is unexplained. V and J calls and clone size follow that table, whereas D and trimming were derived from the DNA. This sample gives 200,000 to 250,000 clones in total; approximately 13% of them show up just once. The ten biggest clones cover about 0.018% of the sample.

The rearrangement joined TRBV19 to TRBJ1-3, with the D gene not clear enough to name. The receptor was isolated from a man under 40 with type 1 diabetes. Sequenced input: naive CD4+ T cells from blood. The cell subset or site label on this specimen signifies: true naive CD4+ T cells. The base sequence is TGTGCCAGTAGGGAACAGAGTGAAGGAAACACCATATATTTT. Translated, this is CASREQSEGNTIYF.